The rows below give T cell receptor beta chains drawn from one sample of a study of T cell repertoires in cytomegalovirus infection. TCRdb re-called the reads through MiXCR, storing one row per CDR3 protein. The table has more than 500,000 distinct CDR3 sequences, more than 15% seen once. The sample taken for sequencing was CD8+ T cells from PBMCs. The receptors come from a human donor in good health (CMV status not recorded). Some clones in this sample may be carry-over from other donors' samples. Both conserved end residues are part of each CDR3. The D gene is left open where the match is weak. Some rows have no size entry. The others give once, few or many, or a class for an expanded clone.

j_call v_call d_call clone_size cdr3_length cdr3_nt cdr3_aa
TRBJ2-7 TRBV7-6 TRBD1 many 14 TGTGCCAGCAGCTCCGGGACAGGGGGAAGCGAGCAGTACTTC CASSSGTGGSEQYF
TRBJ2-5 TRBV7-3 - many 17 TGTGCCAGCAGCTTAGCGGGGCGGCAGTTGTCCCAAGAGACCCAGTACTTC CASSLAGRQLSQETQYF
TRBJ1-1 TRBV11-2 - few 14 TGTGCCAGCAGCTTAGTCTGGCAGAACACTGAAGCTTTCTTT CASSLVWQNTEAFF
TRBJ2-5 TRBV19 - - 15 TGTGCCAGTAGTATTTCAGGGCGGGGTCAAGAGACCCAGTACTTC CASSISGRGQETQYF
TRBJ2-7 TRBV6-1 - many 16 TGTGCCAGCAGTCCCCTACCGGGGGGCGACGCCTACGAGCAGTACTTC CASSPLPGGDAYEQYF
TRBJ2-1 TRBV27 TRBD1 many 14 TGTGCCAGCAGTTTATTCAGGACAGGGAATGAGCAGTTCTTC CASSLFRTGNEQFF
TRBJ1-2 TRBV6-1 - few 14 TGTGCCAGCAGTGTGGCCCCGGGAAAGTATGGCTACACCTTC CASSVAPGKYGYTF
TRBJ1-5 TRBV6-2/TRBV6-3 TRBD1 - 15 TGTGCCAGCAGTTCCAGGGACAGGTGGGATCAGCCCCAGCATTTT CASSSRDRWDQPQHF
TRBJ2-3 TRBV4-1 - few 15 TGCGCCAGCAGCCAAGACTCGTCCGGCACAGATACGCAGTATTTT CASSQDSSGTDTQYF
TRBJ2-7 TRBV7-8 TRBD2 many 15 TGTGCCAGCAGCTTACTGGCGGGCCCGGGGGGCGAGCAGTACTTC CASSLLAGPGGEQYF
TRBJ2-7 TRBV4-1 - few 17 TGCGCCAGCAGCCCGACGAAGACACCCCGGGAATCGGACGAGCAGTACTTC CASSPTKTPRESDEQYF
TRBJ1-5 TRBV5-4 TRBD1 - 14 TGTGCCAGCAGCTCCGGGACAGGCACAGATACGCAGCATTTT CASSSGTGTDTQHF
TRBJ2-6 TRBV5-8 - - 13 TGTGCCAGCCTTAGGTCTGGGGCCAACGTCCTGACTTTC CASLRSGANVLTF
TRBJ2-7 TRBV6-6 TRBD1 many 14 TGTGCCAGCAGTAACCGGGACAGGACCTACGAGCAGTACTTC CASSNRDRTYEQYF
TRBJ2-2 TRBV9 TRBD2 few 17 TGTGCCAGCAGCCTTTACTCAGCGGGGGGAAATACCGGGGAGCTGTTTTTT CASSLYSAGGNTGELFF
TRBJ2-5 TRBV20-1 TRBD1 - 15 TGCAGCCGCTATCCCCCAGGGGGATGGCAAGAGACCCAGTACTTC CSRYPPGGWQETQYF
TRBJ1-4 TRBV7-6 - many 16 TGTGCCAGCAGCCGGGCGGGCATCCGAGGACGTGAAAAACTGTTTTTT CASSRAGIRGREKLFF
TRBJ2-5 TRBV10-1 - - 16 TGCGCCAGCAGTGAGTACGTGACAGGGAGGCAAGAGACCCAGTACTTC CASSEYVTGRQETQYF
TRBJ1-5 TRBV6-8 - - 14 TGTGCCAGCAGCCGGAGGGGCGATAATCAGCTCCAGCATTTT CASSRRGDNQLQHF
TRBJ1-2 TRBV13 TRBD1 few 14 TGTGCCAGCAGGGCTCGAGACAGGGGCCGTGGCTACACCTTC CASRARDRGRGYTF
TRBJ2-3 TRBV29-1 TRBD2 - 15 TGCAGCGCTACATCGGTCGGGAGCGGGAGTGATACGCAGTATTTT CSATSVGSGSDTQYF
TRBJ2-7 TRBV7-9 - many 13 TGTGCCAGCAGCTCCCTCGGCTCCTACGAGCAGTACTTC CASSSLGSYEQYF
TRBJ2-5 TRBV11-2 TRBD1 - 16 TGTGCCAGCAGCCCAGGACAGGGCGAGCAGCGGGAGACCCAGTACTTC CASSPGQGEQRETQYF
TRBJ2-5 TRBV12-3/TRBV12-4 - many 14 TGTGCCAGCAGTCCCGGGCCCTGGCAAGAGACCCAGTACTTC CASSPGPWQETQYF
TRBJ2-1 TRBV20-1 TRBD2 few 16 TGCAGTGCTAGGACATTACTAGCGGGGGGTCTGAATGAGCAGTTCTTC CSARTLLAGGLNEQFF
TRBJ1-5 TRBV2 - - 16 TGTGCCAGCAGTGATGCACGCAAGGGGGGCAATCAGCCCCAGCATTTT CASSDARKGGNQPQHF
TRBJ2-7 TRBV5-4 TRBD2 many 14 TGTGCCAGCAGCTTCGGGGCGGGAGTGGACGAGCAGTACTTC CASSFGAGVDEQYF
TRBJ1-4 TRBV19 TRBD1 - 16 TGTGCCAGTAGGCGGGACAGGGGGCCGGTTAATGAAAAACTGTTTTTT CASRRDRGPVNEKLFF
TRBJ2-5 TRBV7-9 - many 14 TGTGCCAGCAGCTTAGGTGGGACGTTGGAGACCCAGTACTTC CASSLGGTLETQYF
TRBJ2-3 TRBV5-6 - - 12 TGTGCCAGCAGCCCACAACAGGATACGCAGTATTTT CASSPQQDTQYF
TRBJ2-7 TRBV24-1 TRBD2 few 13 TGTGCCACACAACCTAGCGGGAGTTACGAGCAGTACTTC CATQPSGSYEQYF
TRBJ2-3 TRBV7-3 TRBD2 many 16 TGTGCCAGCAGCTTAATCCCTAGCGGGAAATCAGATACGCAGTATTTT CASSLIPSGKSDTQYF
TRBJ2-2 TRBV15 - many 17 TGTGCCACCAGCAGAGATAGGGGTTACAAGGGCCACGGGGAGCTGTTTTTT CATSRDRGYKGHGELFF